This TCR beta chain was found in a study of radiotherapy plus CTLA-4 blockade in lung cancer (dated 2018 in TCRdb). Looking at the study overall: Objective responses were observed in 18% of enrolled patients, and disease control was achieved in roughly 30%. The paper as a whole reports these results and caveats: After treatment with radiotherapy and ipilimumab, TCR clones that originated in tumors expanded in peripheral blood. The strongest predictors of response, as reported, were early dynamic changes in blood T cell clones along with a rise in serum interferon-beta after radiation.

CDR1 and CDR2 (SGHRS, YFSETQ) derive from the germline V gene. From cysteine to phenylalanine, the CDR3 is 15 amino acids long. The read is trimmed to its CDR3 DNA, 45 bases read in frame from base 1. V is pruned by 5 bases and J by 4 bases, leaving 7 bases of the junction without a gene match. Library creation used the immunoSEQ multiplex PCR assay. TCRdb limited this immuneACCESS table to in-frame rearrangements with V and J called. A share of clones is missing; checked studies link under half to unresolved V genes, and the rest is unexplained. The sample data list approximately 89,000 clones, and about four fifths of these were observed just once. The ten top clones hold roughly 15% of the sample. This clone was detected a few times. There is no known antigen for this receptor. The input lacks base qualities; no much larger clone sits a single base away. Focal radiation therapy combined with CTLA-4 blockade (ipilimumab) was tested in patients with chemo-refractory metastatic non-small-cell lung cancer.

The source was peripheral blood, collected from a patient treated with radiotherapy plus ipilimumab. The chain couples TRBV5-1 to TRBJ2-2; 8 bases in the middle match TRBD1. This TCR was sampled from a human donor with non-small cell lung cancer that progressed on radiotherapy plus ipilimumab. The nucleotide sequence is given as TGCGCCAGCAGTAACCCCGGGACAGGCACCGGGGAGCTGTTTTTT. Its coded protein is CASSNPGTGTGELFF.